A selection of T cell receptor beta chains follows, all from one sample in a study of T cell repertoires in cytomegalovirus infection. These receptors lack a known antigen. TCRdb independently ran MiXCR on the reads; one entry per CDR3 protein. This table has approximately 730,000 distinct CDR3 sequences, roughly a third appearing once. Sample: cultured PBMCs, taken from culture after CMV antigen stimulation. The receptors shown here come from a human donor in good health (CMV status not recorded). Some clones in this sample may be carry-over from other donors' samples. Each CDR3 is given with its conserved first and last residue.

v_call: TRBV5-6; cdr3_aa: CASSWMRTEAFF
v_call: TRBV10-3; cdr3_aa: CAISPSPGLGNTEAFF
v_call: TRBV7-2; cdr3_aa: CASSSAPGTDTQYF
v_call: TRBV7-2; cdr3_aa: CASSLLAREAFF
v_call: TRBV12-3/TRBV12-4; cdr3_aa: CASSPGGAGMAETQYF
v_call: TRBV11-2; cdr3_aa: CASSTRDTLRSNEQFF
v_call: TRBV27; cdr3_aa: CASSLGRGLSPLHF
v_call: TRBV20-1; cdr3_aa: CSARLAGMTDTQYF
v_call: TRBV27; cdr3_aa: CASSPLAGVPLGSYNEQFF
v_call: TRBV6-2/TRBV6-3; cdr3_aa: CASSRGLAGVNNEQFF
v_call: TRBV6-1; cdr3_aa: CASQRERGSPLHF
v_call: TRBV18; cdr3_aa: CASRRDRGSSGNTIYF
v_call: TRBV18; cdr3_aa: CASSPTRNTGELFF
v_call: TRBV7-9; cdr3_aa: CASSFSSGGETQYF
v_call: TRBV7-8; cdr3_aa: CASSLAYTGQGGYYGYTF
v_call: TRBV19; cdr3_aa: CASSIDPNTDTQYF
v_call: TRBV7-6; cdr3_aa: CASSLGGTGTATDTQYF
v_call: TRBV7-8; cdr3_aa: CASSLNFGRQETQYF
v_call: TRBV6-2/TRBV6-3; cdr3_aa: CASRPLKGEGPGELFF
v_call: TRBV12-3/TRBV12-4; cdr3_aa: CASSVHRGDSYNEQFF
v_call: TRBV3-1; cdr3_aa: CASSQGAGGFQETQYF
v_call: TRBV20-1; cdr3_aa: CSAPDRAEQYF
v_call: TRBV5-1; cdr3_aa: CASSPLGECPTEAFF
v_call: TRBV7-2; cdr3_aa: CASSTRQWTGQTGELFF
v_call: TRBV7-6; cdr3_aa: CASSGGEGYTF